Listed here are 15 T cell receptor beta chains from one sample, sequenced in a study of cytomegalovirus exposure and HLA in healthy donors (dated by TCRdb to about 2017). The library was prepared using the immunoSEQ multiplex PCR assay. A mixture of 60 forward primers for TCR Vbeta segments and 13 reverse primers for TCR Jbeta segments was used in the multiplex PCR. TCRdb re-hosts the immuneACCESS table, in-frame sequences only. Its copies lack some clones; in the studies checked, an unresolved V gene accounts for under half of them, and the cause for the rest is not known. The sample table holds approximately 130,000 clones. The ten top clones hold 2% of the sample. The sample consisted of PBMCs. The receptor source for this set is a woman in her fifties or sixties in good health and CMV-seronegative.

This sequence joins TRBV5-6 and TRBJ1-5; D perhaps matches TRBD1 (5 bases). From germline, CDR1 is SGHDT and CDR2 YYEEEE. The CDR3 runs to 15 residues. V was clipped by 4 bases and J by 5 bases, with 16 bases between them. As DNA, the CDR3 is TGTGCCAGCAGCATAAGGGGAGGGGATTATCAGCCCCAGCATTTT. Translation gives CASSIRGGDYQPQHF.

The chain combines TRBV19 with TRBJ1-5; D unresolved. V shed 6 bases and J shed 3 bases, with 12 bases lying between them. The CDR3 is 14 amino acids. Germline lookup yields CDR1 LNHDA and CDR2 SQIVND (reference sequence). CDR3 sequence (DNA): TGTGCCAGTAGCCCTAGGCCTAACAATCAGCCCCAGCATTTT. Its protein product is CASSPRPNNQPQHF.

This chain uses TRBV5-1 with TRBJ1-1, with 7 bases that match TRBD1. V trimming: 4 bases; J trimming: 1 base; junction bases outside the gene matches: 4. Germline CDR1 and CDR2: SGHRS and YFSETQ. There are 14 residues in the CDR3. Here the CDR3 reads CASSHGQANTEAFF. DNA for the CDR3: TGCGCCAGCAGCCATGGACAGGCGAACACTGAAGCTTTCTTT. The full variable domain, with the rest looked up from reference TRBV5-1 and TRBJ1-1, is KAGVTQTPRYLIKTRGQQVTLSCSPISGHRSVSWYQQTPGQGLQFLFEYFSETQRNKGNFPGRFSGRQFSNSRSEMNVSTLELGDSALYLCASSHGQANTEAFFGQGTRLTVV.

Of note for this clone: Other nucleotide sequences in the sample specify the same CDR3. The rearrangement links TRBV5-1 to TRBJ1-1, with TRBD1 identical over 7 bases. Trimming took 4 bases from V and 2 from J; bases not matched to a gene: 5. Germline V gene lookup returns CDR1 SGHRS and CDR2 YFSETQ. The CDR3 has 14 amino acids. The CDR3 nucleotides are TGCGCCAGCAGCCGACAGGGCTCAAACACTGAAGCTTTCTTT. Its protein is CASSRQGSNTEAFF.

The chain combines TRBV28 with TRBJ2-5, with 11 bases lining up with TRBD2. Germline V lookup: CDR1 MDHEN, CDR2 SYDVKM. The CDR3 spans 18 residues. The junction had 10 bases not matched to a gene; V was cut back by 4 bases and J by 0 bases. The CDR3 DNA follows: TGTGCCAGCAGTTCAGGACTAGCGGGCCCGGGGTACCAAGAGACCCAGTACTTC. Encoded protein: CASSSGLAGPGYQETQYF.

This chain uses TRBV19 with TRBJ1-5; possible D gene TRBD1, 5 bases. This CDR3 has 15 residues. V shed 5 bases and J shed 3 bases, with 14 bases lying between them. The V gene's germline CDR1 is LNHDA and CDR2 SQIVND (reference sequence). The CDR3 sequence: CASSRRGFDNQPQHF. The DNA for the CDR3 is TGTGCCAGTAGTCGGAGGGGCTTTGACAATCAGCCCCAGCATTTT.

As for this clone: Compared with germline, one end of the junction differs, possibly owing to a read error. The rearrangement uses TRBV25-1 and TRBJ1-2; the D is unclear. Germline-derived CDR1 and CDR2 are MGHDK and SYGVNS. CDR3 length: 13 amino acids. The CDR3 nucleotides are TGTGCCGGCAGTGAATCAGGTGCGGGGGGCTACACCTTC. Its translation: CAGSESGAGGYTF.

The chain employs TRBV19 and TRBJ2-7; 7 bases line up with TRBD2. The CDR3 covers 15 residues. CDR1 and CDR2 (germline): LNHDA, SQIVND (reference sequence). J gave up 2 bases and V 5 bases, and 9 bases lay outside the gene matches. In DNA, the CDR3 is TGTGCCAGTAGTTTCTCTAGCGGTCCAACCTACGAGCAGTACTTC. This encodes CASSFSSGPTYEQYF.

The chain employs TRBV21-1 and TRBJ2-3; no DNA check was done on the table's D call, TRBD2. TRBV21-1 is a listed pseudogene. The CDR3 is made up of 18 amino acids. As DNA, the CDR3 is TGTGCCAGCAGCAAAGATGTGCCCTCGCCACGCGGCACAGATACGCAGTATTTT. Translation gives CASSKDVPSPRGTDTQYF.

The chain combines TRBV5-1 with TRBJ2-7, with TRBD1 matching over 11 bases. The ends lost 5 bases at V and 5 bases at J; junction bases unmatched: 6. CDR1 and CDR2 (germline): SGHRS, YFSETQ. This CDR3 spans 14 amino acids. CDR3 in DNA: TGCGCCAGCAGAAGGACAGGGGGCACTGACGAGCAGTACTTC. This sequence encodes CASRRTGGTDEQYF.

The chain couples TRBV5-1 to TRBJ1-1; 9 nucleotides agree with TRBD1. The germline gives CDR1 SGHRS, CDR2 YFSETQ. The V gene end was trimmed by 4 bases and the J gene end by 7 bases; junction bases not matched to a gene: 8. The CDR3 contains 14 residues. The CDR3 protein is CASSIQGALNEAFF. CDR3 DNA: TGCGCCAGCAGCATACAGGGGGCGTTGAATGAAGCTTTCTTT.

This sequence joins TRBV6-1 and TRBJ1-5; D gene unclear. The CDR3 covers 13 residues. V was clipped by 2 bases and J by 0 bases, with 2 bases between them. Germline V gives CDR1 MNHNS, CDR2 SASEGT. Here the CDR3 DNA reads TGTGCCAGCAGTGAACGTAGCAATCAGCCCCAGCATTTT. Protein sequence: CASSERSNQPQHF.

This chain uses TRBV7-3 with TRBJ2-1, with TRBD2 matching 8 bases. Germline CDR1 and CDR2: SGHTA and FQGTGA. Unmatched junction bases numbered 7, after V lost 4 bases and J lost 5 bases. The CDR3 totals 15 residues. The CDR3 DNA follows: TGTGCCAGCAGCTCCGACGGGGGGGCCAACAATGAGCAGTTCTTC. Amino acid sequence: CASSSDGGANNEQFF. The full variable domain, in which reference TRBV7-3 and TRBJ2-1 provide the parts outside the CDR3, is GAGVSQTPSNKVTEKGKYVELRCDPISGHTALYWYRQSLGQGPEFLIYFQGTGAADDSGLPNDRFFAVRPEGSVSTLKIQRTERGDSAVYLCASSSDGGANNEQFFGPGTRLTVL.

The chain recombines TRBV15 with TRBJ1-4; weak D call: TRBD1 (5 bases). CDR3 length: 14 residues. V gave up 8 bases and J gave up 8 bases, with 18 bases separating them. Per germline, CDR1 LNHNV and CDR2 YYDKDF (reference sequence). The CDR3: CATASPRVGEKLFF. The CDR3 DNA reads as TGTGCCACCGCGTCTCCCAGGGTGGGCGAAAAACTGTTTTTT.

This chain uses TRBV7-9 with TRBJ2-1; perhaps TRBD2 as D (5 bases). Trimming pared 3 bases from V and 4 bases from J, leaving 25 bases between. The length of the CDR3 is 19 residues. Germline loops: CDR1 SEHNR, CDR2 FQNEAQ (reference sequence). The chain's CDR3 is CASSLGWRAREGLYNEQFF. In DNA form, the CDR3 reads TGTGCCAGCAGCTTGGGCTGGCGGGCAAGAGAAGGGCTATACAATGAGCAGTTCTTC.